Included here is one T cell receptor beta chain sequence, with context. The V end lost 3 bases, the J end lost 2 bases, and 18 bases lay between the germline ends. Germline loops: CDR1 DFQATT, CDR2 SNEGSKA (reference sequence). The CDR3 is made up of 16 amino acids. TCRdb called the RT-PCR reads again in MiXCR, with one record for every CDR3 protein. The sample contains 650,000 to 800,000 distinct CDR3 sequences, roughly 18% of which appear only once. The source of the sample is a study of response to subunit inactivated influenza vaccine. The rearrangement joins TRBV20-1 to TRBJ2-3; no clear D gene. The receptor was derived from a man aged 45-65 years who received an inactivated influenza vaccine. The starting material was PBMCs from blood, obtained roughly 5 days after vaccination. The CDR3 nucleotides are TGCAGTGCTAGCGATCCCCCGAAGGCCCTCACAGATACGCAGTATTTT. Its protein product is CSASDPPKALTDTQYF.